This T cell receptor (beta chain) was sequenced in a study of identifying expanded T cells in peripheral blood. The study, taken as a whole, reports: Over around two and four weeks, about 15 and 18 clones changed, versus around 1.1 between replicates.

Concerning this clone itself: Its antigen is undetermined.

Germline V gives CDR1 SGHAT, CDR2 FQDESV (reference sequence). Between the trimmed V and J ends, which lost 5 bases and 0 bases, there was a span of 13 bases. The CDR3 consists of 16 residues. Clones were sequenced by immunoSEQ multiplex PCR, and TCRdb holds only the in-frame ones, with some missing. The sample yields tens of thousands of clones, more than 75% seen once. The specimen was blood. This TCR derives from a person aged 18-69 years in good health. The chain carries TRBV11-1 and TRBJ1-4, with D perhaps TRBD1 (5 bases). The CDR3 DNA reads TGTGCCAGCAGCCTGGGGGTACTTGCAACTAATGAAAAACTGTTTTTT. The encoded protein is CASSLGVLATNEKLFF.